This T cell receptor beta chain was captured by sequencing in a study of T cells in Graves' hyperthyroidism and ophthalmopathy. Germline CDR1 and CDR2: MGHRA and YSYEKL. V was shortened by 5 bases and J by 0 bases, with 13 bases between the two germline ends. This CDR3 has 15 residues. Aged 18 to 65, the patients had hyperthyroidism that was newly diagnosed and had lasted under 2 months. Each diagnosis drew on symptoms, thyroxine, TRAb, thyroid ultrasound and orbital computed tomography findings. This clonotype appeared a few times. Its antigen is undetermined. The study, taken as a whole, reports: A median about 6 months before onset, the model predicted ophthalmopathy.

RNA transcripts were the template for amplifying TCR beta CDR3 regions. TCR CDR3 underwent first-round RT-PCR with the HTBI primer set. In TCRdb, the multiplex PCR reads were re-called with MiXCR into one record per CDR3 protein. The sample records 300,000 to 450,000 distinct CDR3 sequences, roughly 14% being singletons. This sequence joins TRBV4-1 and TRBJ1-2; D call uncertain. Sequences were obtained from blood. The clonotype comes from a woman between 55 and 75 years old with Graves' hyperthyroidism. This CDR3 reads CASSSPGRTNYGYTF. For the CDR3, the DNA is TGCGCCAGCAGCTCCCCGGGGAGGACTAACTATGGCTACACCTTC.